This record looks at one T cell receptor beta chain sequence and its context. What it binds is unknown. These data come from a study of cytomegalovirus exposure and HLA in healthy donors. Primers included in the PCR were 60 Vbeta and 13 Jbeta primers. Sequenced by immunoSEQ multiplex PCR; TCRdb stores in-frame clones only, minus some. This sample yields nearly 200,000 clones, of which 87% are seen a single time; around 1.2% belongs to the top ten. General observations from the study: Trimming of TCR beta V- and J-genes showed a link, identified in a later analysis, to a missense DCLRE1C variant. What a later analysis reportedly showed was that an Asian-associated ancestry cluster had fewer N-insertions than the roughly 670-donor mean. A prior analysis recorded that most TCR beta V segments were productive about 87% or about 30% of the time. The study had only CMV serostatus as immune exposure information.

The TCR sequence derives from a man younger than 40 in good health and CMV-seronegative. Sequencing was performed on PBMCs.

CDR3 protein: CASSLGQGAGQYF. In DNA form, the CDR3 reads TGCGCCAGCAGCTTGGGCCAGGGGGCAGGGCAGTACTTC. This rearrangement joins TRBV5-1 to TRBJ2-7; TRBD1 agrees at 8 bases. Trimming cost V 0 bases and J 9 bases; bases outside gene matches: 5. CDR1 is SGHRS, CDR2 YFSETQ, per germline. The CDR3 contains 13 residues. The full variable domain, in which reference TRBV5-1 and TRBJ2-7 provide the parts outside the CDR3, is KAGVTQTPRYLIKTRGQQVTLSCSPISGHRSVSWYQQTPGQGLQFLFEYFSETQRNKGNFPGRFSGRQFSNSRSEMNVSTLELGDSALYLCASSLGQGAGQYFGPGTRLTVT.